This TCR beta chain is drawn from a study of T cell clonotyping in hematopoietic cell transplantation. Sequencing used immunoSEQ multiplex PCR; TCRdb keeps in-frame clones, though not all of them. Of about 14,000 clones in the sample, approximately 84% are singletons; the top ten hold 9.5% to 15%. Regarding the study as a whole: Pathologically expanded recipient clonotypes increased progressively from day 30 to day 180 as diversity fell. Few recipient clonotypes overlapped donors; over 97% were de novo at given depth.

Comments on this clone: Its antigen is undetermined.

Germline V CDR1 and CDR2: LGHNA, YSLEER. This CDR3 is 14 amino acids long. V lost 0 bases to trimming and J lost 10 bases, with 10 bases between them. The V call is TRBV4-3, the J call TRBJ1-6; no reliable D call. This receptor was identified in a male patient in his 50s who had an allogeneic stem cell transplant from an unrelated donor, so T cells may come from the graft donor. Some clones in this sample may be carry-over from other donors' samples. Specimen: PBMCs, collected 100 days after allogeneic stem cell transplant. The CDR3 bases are TGCGCCAGCAGCCAAGAGACCCTTCGGTCACCCCTCCACTTT. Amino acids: CASSQETLRSPLHF.